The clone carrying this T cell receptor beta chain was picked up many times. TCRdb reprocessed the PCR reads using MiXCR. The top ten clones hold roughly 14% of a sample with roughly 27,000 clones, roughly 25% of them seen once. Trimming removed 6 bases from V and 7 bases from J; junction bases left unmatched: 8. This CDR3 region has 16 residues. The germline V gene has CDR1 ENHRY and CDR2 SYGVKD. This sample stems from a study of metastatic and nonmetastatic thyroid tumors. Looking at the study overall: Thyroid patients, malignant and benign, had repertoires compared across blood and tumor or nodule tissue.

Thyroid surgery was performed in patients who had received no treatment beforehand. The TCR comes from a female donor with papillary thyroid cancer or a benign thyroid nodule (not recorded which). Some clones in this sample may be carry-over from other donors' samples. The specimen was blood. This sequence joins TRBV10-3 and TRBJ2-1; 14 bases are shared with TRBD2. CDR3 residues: CAISLGLAGVINEQFF. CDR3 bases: TGTGCCATCAGCTTGGGACTAGCGGGAGTGATTAATGAGCAGTTCTTC.